The clone carrying this T cell receptor (beta chain) was counted between two and nine times. The data were obtained in a study of human T cells and chemical hapten exposure. This sample's time point: pre-sensitization, week 0. Treatment reported: therapeutic diphenylcyclopropenone sensitization with weekly scalp DPC. The CDR3 sequence is 12 residues long. Germline CDR1 ENHRY, CDR2 SYGVKD. V shed 5 bases and J shed 0 bases, with 5 bases lying between them. TCRdb re-derived calls from the RACE reads in MiXCR, one entry per CDR3 protein. The data hold around 250,000 distinct CDR3 sequences, with around 9.3% observed a single time.

The chain carries TRBV10-3 and TRBJ2-7; D is unclear. The sequence came from a woman between 40 and 55 years old with alopecia areata. Some clones in this sample may be carry-over from other donors' samples. The source material was whole blood, sampled in connection with sensitization to the hapten diphenylcyclopropenone (DPC). CDR3 sequence: CAISRDSYEQYF. CDR3 bases: TGTGCCATCAGTCGTGACTCCTACGAGCAGTACTTC.